This T cell receptor (beta chain) was identified in a study of T-cell reconstitution after alpha-beta-depleted transplantation in children listed by TCRdb under 2016. Notes on the research overall: Using TCR repertoire profiling, the study followed T-cell immune reconstitution in a quantitative way in children after TCRalphabeta/CD19-depleted allogeneic hematopoietic cell transplantation. General study outcomes and caveats: Apparently early alphabetaT-cell count recovery about two months after transplant reportedly relied on only several hundred rapidly expanded clones derived from non-depleted graft cells. Hyperexpanded clone frequencies declined over subsequent months; after one year, T-cell counts and TCRbeta diversity were mostly attributed to newly produced T cells. In some patients, the high TCRbeta diversity seen at day 60 was put down to recipient T cells and intrathymic progenitors that had survived conditioning.

The treatment or condition label, as the study defines it: allogeneic hematopoietic cell transplantation with graft depleted of TCRalphabeta T cells and CD19 B cells. The children who served as transplant recipients had been given grafts of TCRalphabeta/CD19-depleted allogeneic hematopoietic cells. As concerns this clonotype: No antigen is known for it. No base qualities exist here, and no much larger clone lies one base off it.

Library creation used PCR. Instrument used: Illumina HiSeq 2500. Molecular barcoding was employed in the preparation of TCR libraries, with unique molecular identifiers being used to normalize TCRbeta repertoire quantification. TCRdb trimmed public reads at Q25 via fastp, called clones via MiXCR and kept in-frame beta chains. All rows with the same CDR3 protein become a single entry with the most common DNA and genes. Counted in this sample were about 500,000 distinct CDR3 sequences; roughly an eighth of them appeared once. The ten largest clones represent 11% to 15% of the sample. The CDR3 starts with the cysteine, ends with the phenylalanine, and has 14 residues. The only DNA kept is the CDR3, 42 bases in frame from the first base. Reading the germline V gene (reference sequence) gives CDR1 DFQATT and CDR2 SNEGSKA. Ends trimmed: V by 2 bases, J by 5 bases; bases unmatched to a gene: 8.

Specimen: PBMCs, mostly from graft donor cells, collected 180 days after TCRalphabeta/CD19-depleted stem cell transplant. This receptor was taken from a female patient aged 2-15 years who had a stem cell transplant for aplastic anemia, so the T cells may come from the graft donor. The chain is assembled from TRBV20-1 and TRBJ1-1; 7 bases in between match TRBD1. The DNA is TGCAGTGCTAGACTAGGACAGGCGGAAACTGAAGCTTTCTTT. This sequence encodes CSARLGQAETEAFF.